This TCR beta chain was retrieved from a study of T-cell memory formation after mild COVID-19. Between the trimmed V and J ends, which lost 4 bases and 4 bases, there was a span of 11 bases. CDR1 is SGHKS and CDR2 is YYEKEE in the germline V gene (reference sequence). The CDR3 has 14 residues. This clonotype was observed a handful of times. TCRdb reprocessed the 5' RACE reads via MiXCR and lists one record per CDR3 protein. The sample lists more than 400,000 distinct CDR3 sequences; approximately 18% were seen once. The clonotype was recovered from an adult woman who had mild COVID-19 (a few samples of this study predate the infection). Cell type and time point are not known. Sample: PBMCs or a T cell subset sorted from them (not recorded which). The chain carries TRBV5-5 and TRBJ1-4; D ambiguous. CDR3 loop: CASSARVFNEKLFF. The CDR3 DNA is TGTGCCAGCAGCGCCCGGGTCTTTAATGAAAAACTGTTTTTT.